One and the same sample provided the 27 T cell receptor beta chains below, sequenced in a study of blood T cell repertoires in COVID-19. Some clones are missing from TCRdb's copy, which holds only in-frame ones; the method was immunoSEQ multiplex PCR. Of around 310,000 clones in the sample, around 89% were seen once. Material: PBMCs or T cells enriched from blood (not recorded which). The receptor set was obtained from a middle-aged woman who had recovered from COVID-19.

This chain links TRBV20-1 with TRBJ2-7; TRBD2 matches at 10 bases. Trimming removed 3 bases from V and 4 bases from J; junction bases left unmatched: 6. Germline V CDR1 and CDR2: DFQATT, SNEGSKA (reference sequence). The CDR3 covers 14 residues. The CDR3: CSASRLAGAYEQYF. The CDR3 nucleotides are TGCAGTGCTAGTAGGCTAGCGGGAGCTTACGAGCAGTACTTC.

This chain links TRBV9 with TRBJ2-2; 10 nucleotides line up with TRBD2. This CDR3 region has 15 residues. V was pared by 3 bases and J by 3 bases, with 2 bases of the junction left unmatched. CDR1 and CDR2 (germline): SGDLS, YYNGEE. The CDR3: CASSGTSGYTGELFF. As DNA, the CDR3 is TGTGCCAGCAGCGGGACTAGCGGTTACACCGGGGAGCTGTTTTTT.

The rearrangement links TRBV29-1 to TRBJ1-1; unclear D gene. CDR1 SQVTM and CDR2 ANQGSEA come from the germline V gene. The ends were cut back, 6 bases at V and 0 bases at J, with 11 bases in the middle. CDR3 length: 13 amino acids. The CDR3 protein is CSVNAAVNTEAFF. The CDR3 DNA reads as TGCAGCGTCAATGCGGCCGTGAACACTGAAGCTTTCTTT. The full variable domain, its missing parts supplied by reference TRBV29-1 and TRBJ1-1, is SAVISQKPSRDICQRGTSLTIQCQVDSQVTMMFWYRQQPGQSLTLIATANQGSEATYESGFVIDKFPISRPNLTFSTLTVSNMSPEDSSIYLCSVNAAVNTEAFFGQGTRLTVV.

The rearrangement joins TRBV5-4 to TRBJ1-5; D is uncertain. CDR3 length: 14 residues. CDR1 is SGHNT, CDR2 YYREEE, per germline (reference sequence). Trimming took 3 bases from V and 7 from J, leaving 14 bases between them. This CDR3 reads CASSSDPEAQPQHF. CDR3 nucleotides: TGTGCCAGCAGCTCCGATCCGGAGGCACAGCCCCAGCATTTT.

The chain combines TRBV27 with TRBJ2-1; 9 nucleotides line up with TRBD1. The CDR3 is made up of 16 amino acids. V lost 6 bases, J lost 4 bases, and 10 bases stayed unmatched. CDR1 is MNHEY and CDR2 is SMNVEV in the germline V gene (reference sequence). For the CDR3, the DNA is TGTGCCAGCAGGGAAACGGCGACAGGGGGTTACAATGAGCAGTTCTTC. This gives the protein CASRETATGGYNEQFF.

With respect to this clone: The germline gene is not matched at one end of the junction; a read error may be the cause. The V gene is TRBV30, the J gene TRBJ1-1; 10 bases align to TRBD1. CDR3 length: 12 amino acids. From germline, CDR1 is GTSNPN and CDR2 SVGIG (reference sequence). The CDR3 loop is CAWSVGGQGIKF. The DNA of the CDR3 is TGTGCCTGGAGTGTAGGGGGACAGGGGATCAAGTTT.

V and J are TRBV5-4 and TRBJ2-3; weak D call: TRBD1 (6 bases). Trimming removed 5 bases from V and 6 bases from J, with 16 bases in between. The CDR3 sequence is 14 residues long. From germline, CDR1 is SGHNT and CDR2 YYREEE (reference sequence). CDR3 DNA: TGTGCCAGCAGTCTTAGCCCGACAGGCGATACGCAGTATTTT. Protein: CASSLSPTGDTQYF.

This chain links TRBV19 with TRBJ1-4; 7 nucleotides match TRBD1. Germline trimming cut 0 bases from V and 6 bases from J; bases unmatched to any gene: 7. Germline CDR1 LNHDA, CDR2 SQIVND (reference sequence). This CDR3 is built from 16 residues. Written as DNA, the CDR3 is TGTGCCAGTAGTATAGAATCGGGACAGTACTATGAAAAACTGTTTTTT. Residues: CASSIESGQYYEKLFF.

The chain links TRBV4-2 to TRBJ2-1; 8 bases agree with TRBD2. This CDR3 comprises 16 residues. Germline assignment: CDR1 LGHNA and CDR2 YNFKEQ. Trimming cost V 1 base and J 3 bases; bases outside gene matches: 5. In DNA form, the CDR3 reads TGTGCCAGCAGCCAAGCGGATCGGGAGGGCTACAATGAGCAGTTCTTC. Its translation is CASSQADREGYNEQFF.

V usage is TRBV7-9 and J usage is TRBJ2-5; weak D call: TRBD1 (6 bases). Germline V CDR1 and CDR2: SEHNR, FQNEAQ (reference sequence). The CDR3 length is 15 residues. Deletions cut 7 bases from V and 3 bases from J, with 18 bases between. The chain's CDR3 is CASTPEDRTEETQYF. In DNA, the CDR3 is TGTGCCAGCACCCCCGAAGATAGGACAGAAGAGACCCAGTACTTC.

V usage is TRBV7-2 and J usage is TRBJ2-3; 8 bases fit TRBD2. The CDR3 runs 14 residues. The germline CDR1 and CDR2 sequences are SGHTA and FQGNSA. V gave up 3 bases and J gave up 4 bases; unmatched junction bases: 3. As DNA, the CDR3 is TGTGCCAGCAGCTTCGGGGGGGGGCCAGATACGCAGTATTTT. This gives the protein CASSFGGGPDTQYF.

This rearrangement joins TRBV6-5 to TRBJ2-2; 7 bases are shared with TRBD2. Germline trimming cut 7 bases from V and 7 bases from J; bases unmatched to any gene: 3. Germline values: CDR1 MNHEY, CDR2 SVGAGI. This CDR3 has 12 amino acids. In DNA, the CDR3 is TGTGCCAGCAACCGGGGGGACGGGGAGCTGTTTTTT. Residues: CASNRGDGELFF.

The chain couples TRBV27 to TRBJ1-5; 9 bases match TRBD1. J was trimmed by 3 bases and V by 2 bases; bases with no gene match: 11. CDR3 size: 18 residues. Germline assignment: CDR1 MNHEY and CDR2 SMNVEV (reference sequence). The CDR3 loop is CASSLRGGTGYVNQPQHF. In DNA form, the CDR3 reads TGTGCCAGCAGTTTAAGGGGGGGGACAGGGTACGTCAATCAGCCCCAGCATTTT.

This rearrangement joins TRBV9 to TRBJ1-6; no firm D call. With 0 bases removed from V and 8 bases from J, the gap between germline ends came to 9 bases. From germline, CDR1 is SGDLS and CDR2 YYNGEE. The CDR3 is 14 residues long. CDR3 coding DNA: TGTGCCAGCAGCGTAGATCTCGGAGATTCACCCCTCCACTTT. Encoded protein: CASSVDLGDSPLHF.

The chain is built from TRBV13 and TRBJ1-2, with a weak D call TRBD1 (5 bases). Per germline, CDR1 PRHDT and CDR2 FYEKMQ (reference sequence). V lost 0 bases and J 4 bases, leaving 9 bases between the germline ends. This CDR3 contains 14 residues. This chain's CDR3 is CASSLGQGLYGYTF. Written as DNA, the CDR3 is TGTGCCAGCAGCTTAGGGCAGGGACTCTATGGCTACACCTTC.

This clone was recorded a few times. The chain recombines TRBV12-3 or TRBV12-4 with TRBJ2-5; D is possibly TRBD2 (7 bases). The ends were cut back, 7 bases at V and 6 bases at J, with 15 bases in the middle. This CDR3 has 13 amino acids. The CDR3 is CASTTGGLKTQYF. Here the CDR3 DNA reads TGTGCCAGCACCACCGGGGGGCTGAAGACCCAGTACTTC.

The rearrangement uses TRBV7-2 and TRBJ2-7; weak D call: TRBD2 (6 bases). Looked up from germline, CDR1 is SGHTA and CDR2 is FQGNSA. With 4 bases removed from V and 6 bases from J, the gap between germline ends came to 16 bases. The CDR3 has 14 amino acids. CDR3 nucleotide sequence: TGTGCCAGCAGCTCCCGGGACTCAGTCGGCGAGCAGTACTTC. Translation gives CASSSRDSVGEQYF.

This chain links TRBV19 with TRBJ2-1; tentative D call: TRBD2 (7 bases). CDR1 and CDR2 from the germline V gene are LNHDA and SQIVND (reference sequence). The CDR3 is made up of 15 amino acids. V lost 2 bases and J 5 bases, leaving 13 bases between the germline ends. The CDR3 nucleotides read TGTGCCAGTAGTATACAGGGGACTACGAACAATGAGCAGTTCTTC. Translation: CASSIQGTTNNEQFF.

This rearrangement joins TRBV6-5 to TRBJ2-3, with 8 bases lining up with TRBD1. The trim removed 2 bases at V and 3 bases at J, leaving 1 base unmatched. CDR3 length: 14 residues. Per germline, CDR1 MNHEY and CDR2 SVGAGI. CDR3 sequence (DNA): TGTGCCAGCAGTTACAACAGGGGGACAGATACGCAGTATTTT. Residues: CASSYNRGTDTQYF.

The chain is built from TRBV7-2 and TRBJ2-3; 9 bases align to TRBD2. The germline V gene has CDR1 SGHTA and CDR2 FQGNSA. The CDR3 extends over 16 amino acids. The V segment lost 5 bases and the J segment 4 bases; nucleotides outside the gene matches: 10. As DNA, the CDR3 is TGTGCCAGCAGCCCGACTATAGCGGGAGTTGCAGATACGCAGTATTTT. Translated: CASSPTIAGVADTQYF.

The chain combines TRBV4-3 with TRBJ2-1; the match to TRBD1 covers 7 bases. This CDR3 has 15 residues. V dropped 3 bases and J dropped 8; count of bases not matched to a gene: 10. CDR1 LGHNA and CDR2 YSLEER come from the germline V gene. DNA of the CDR3: TGCGCCAGCAGCCAGCCCGGGACAGAGGGGGATGAGCAGTTCTTC. It specifies CASSQPGTEGDEQFF.

The chain couples TRBV7-8 to TRBJ2-2, with a weak D call TRBD1 (6 bases). The CDR3 runs 16 residues. Per the germline V gene, CDR1 is SGHVS and CDR2 is FQNEAQ. V was clipped by 4 bases and J by 1 base, with 13 bases between them. As DNA, the CDR3 is TGTGCCAGCAGCTCCTGGGACATAAAGAACACCGGGGAGCTGTTTTTT. The encoded protein is CASSSWDIKNTGELFF.

V usage is TRBV27 and J usage is TRBJ2-1; TRBD1 agrees at 9 bases. This CDR3 has 13 residues. Germline V CDR1 and CDR2: MNHEY, SMNVEV (reference sequence). V trimming: 4 bases; J trimming: 7 bases; junction bases outside the gene matches: 2. The CDR3 nucleotides read TGTGCCAGCAGTTGGGACAGGGAAAATGAGCAGTTCTTC. Residues: CASSWDRENEQFF.

The genes are TRBV11-3 and TRBJ2-3; TRBD2 matches 9 bases. Trimming at V came to 1 base and at J to 11 bases, leaving 13 bases not matched to a gene. This CDR3 is 16 amino acids long. The germline CDR1 and CDR2 sequences are SGHNT and YENEEA. DNA of the CDR3: TGTGCCAGCAGCTTAGCTGGGACTAGCCGGGGCGGGAGGCAGTATTTT. This gives the protein CASSLAGTSRGGRQYF.

The rearrangement uses TRBV11-2 and TRBJ1-1; D might be TRBD1 (6 bases). The germline gives CDR1 SGHAT, CDR2 FQNNGV. Trimming took 3 bases from V and 2 from J, leaving 13 bases between them. The CDR3 has 15 residues. In DNA form, the CDR3 reads TGTGCCAGCAGCTTCTCATCCAGGGGAAACACTGAAGCTTTCTTT. This translates into CASSFSSRGNTEAFF. Full variable domain (outside the CDR3, taken from reference TRBV11-2 and TRBJ1-1): EAGVAQSPRYKIIEKRQSVAFWCNPISGHATLYWYQQILGQGPKLLIQFQNNGVVDDSQLPKDRFSAERLKGVDSTLKIQPAKLEDSAVYLCASSFSSRGNTEAFFGQGTRLTVV.

The gene calls are TRBV27 and TRBJ1-4, with a tentative D call TRBD1 (5 bases). CDR3 length: 14 amino acids. Germline values: CDR1 MNHEY, CDR2 SMNVEV (reference sequence). V was shortened by 2 bases and J by 5 bases, with 9 bases between the two germline ends. CDR3 sequence (DNA): TGTGCCAGCAGTTTAGGGGGACTCAATGAAAAACTGTTTTTT. Translating it yields CASSLGGLNEKLFF.

The rearrangement links TRBV7-2 to TRBJ2-5; 11 positions agree with TRBD2. CDR1 and CDR2 from the germline V gene are SGHTA and FQGNSA. The CDR3 is made up of 15 amino acids. The J segment lost 5 bases and the V segment lost 1 base, leaving 3 bases of the junction unmatched. The CDR3 loop is CASSLVAGGRETQYF. Here the CDR3 DNA reads TGTGCCAGCAGCTTAGTAGCGGGGGGGCGGGAGACCCAGTACTTC.